This T cell receptor (beta chain) was identified in a study of T cells in Graves' hyperthyroidism and ophthalmopathy. This clonotype appeared a few times. What it recognizes is unknown. CDR1 is SQVTM and CDR2 is ANQGSEA in the germline V gene. The V end lost 0 bases, the J end lost 5 bases, and 4 bases lay between the germline ends. The CDR3 runs to 11 residues. Authors of the study amplified TCR beta CDR3 regions from RNA transcripts. First-round RT-PCR targeting the TCR CDR3 was performed with the HTBI primer set. TCRdb re-derived calls from the multiplex PCR reads in MiXCR, one entry per CDR3 protein. The data show about 680,000 distinct CDR3 sequences, over 35% seen once. Overall study results and limits: The model anticipated ophthalmopathy a median approximately 6.6 months pre-onset. Stable hyperthyroidism was separated from ophthalmopathy by a model based on 13 V-J features. Most clonotypes that expanded in the thyroid above 0.001 also showed up in blood.

The chain employs TRBV29-1 and TRBJ2-5; D not resolved. The sample was blood. The TCR was taken from a woman in her forties with Graves' hyperthyroidism. The CDR3 reads CSVEDSETQYF. Here the CDR3 DNA reads TGCAGCGTTGAAGATTCCGAGACCCAGTACTTC.